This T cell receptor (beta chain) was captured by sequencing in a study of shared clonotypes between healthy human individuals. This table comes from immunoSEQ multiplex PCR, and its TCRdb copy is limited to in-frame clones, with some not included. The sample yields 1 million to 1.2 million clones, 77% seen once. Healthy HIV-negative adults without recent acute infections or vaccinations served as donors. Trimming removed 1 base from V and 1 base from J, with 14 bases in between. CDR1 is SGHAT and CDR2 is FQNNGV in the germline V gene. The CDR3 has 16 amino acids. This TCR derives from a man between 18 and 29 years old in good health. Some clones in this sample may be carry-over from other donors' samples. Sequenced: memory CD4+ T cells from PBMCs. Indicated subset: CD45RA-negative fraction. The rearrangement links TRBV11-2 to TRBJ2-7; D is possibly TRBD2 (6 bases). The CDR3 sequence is CASSLGFSAGSYEQYF. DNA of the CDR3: TGTGCCAGCAGCTTAGGGTTTTCGGCGGGATCCTACGAGCAGTACTTC.